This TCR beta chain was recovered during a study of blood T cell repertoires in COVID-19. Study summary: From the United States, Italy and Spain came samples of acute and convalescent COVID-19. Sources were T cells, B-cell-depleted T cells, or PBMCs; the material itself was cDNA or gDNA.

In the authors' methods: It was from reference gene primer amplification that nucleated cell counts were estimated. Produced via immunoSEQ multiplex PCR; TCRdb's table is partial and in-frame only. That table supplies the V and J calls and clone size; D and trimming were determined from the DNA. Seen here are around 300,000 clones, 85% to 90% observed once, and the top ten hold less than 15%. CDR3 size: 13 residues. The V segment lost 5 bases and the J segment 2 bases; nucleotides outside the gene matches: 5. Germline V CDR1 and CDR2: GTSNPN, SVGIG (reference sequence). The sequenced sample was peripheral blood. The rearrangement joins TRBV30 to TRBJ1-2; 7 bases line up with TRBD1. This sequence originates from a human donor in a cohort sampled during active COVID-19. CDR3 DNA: TGTGCCTGGGGGGACAGAAGAAACTATGGCTACACCTTC. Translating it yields CAWGDRRNYGYTF.